These 14 T cell receptor beta chains came from one sample sequenced in a study of cytomegalovirus exposure and HLA in healthy donors. Here immunoSEQ multiplex PCR was the method, and the copy in TCRdb shows in-frame clones only, minus some. Here the sample spans 220,000 or so clones, 85% to 95% being singletons. The sample was PBMCs. The source is a woman aged 18 to 35 in good health and CMV-seronegative.

The chain links TRBV12-5 to TRBJ1-2; 8 nucleotides align to TRBD1. This CDR3 is 12 amino acids long. Trimming cost V 6 bases and J 8 bases; bases outside gene matches: 5. CDR1 and CDR2 (germline): LGHNT, FRNRAP. CDR3 bases: TGTGCTAGTGGCCAGGACAGGGAAGGCTACACCTTC. Its protein is CASGQDREGYTF.

This chain joins TRBV2 and TRBJ2-2; a weak D match, TRBD2 (6 bases). The CDR3 covers 14 residues. With 8 bases removed from V and 6 bases from J, the gap between germline ends came to 16 bases. Germline V gives CDR1 SNHLY, CDR2 FYNNEI. CDR3: CASVGGGGPGELFF. The CDR3 bases are TGTGCCAGCGTGGGGGGTGGAGGGCCCGGGGAGCTGTTTTTT.

This chain connects TRBV5-1 to TRBJ1-1; D is unresolved. This CDR3 region has 14 residues. Germline V gives CDR1 SGHRS, CDR2 YFSETQ. The V end lost 0 bases, the J end lost 5 bases, and 11 bases lay between the germline ends. CDR3 DNA sequence: TGCGCCAGCAGCTTGGGACGGGGTCCGACTGAAGCTTTCTTT. This gives the protein CASSLGRGPTEAFF.

The V gene is TRBV19, the J gene TRBJ2-5, with TRBD2 identical over 7 bases. This CDR3 has 16 amino acids. Germline V CDR1 and CDR2: LNHDA, SQIVND (reference sequence). Unmatched junction bases numbered 10, after V lost 3 bases and J lost 3 bases. The CDR3 DNA reads as TGTGCCAGTAGTATCGCATCGAGGGGACTAAAAGAGACCCAGTACTTC. This codes for CASSIASRGLKETQYF.

V is TRBV7-9 and J is TRBJ1-5; D is unclear. The CDR3 is 17 amino acids. Per the germline V gene, CDR1 is SEHNR and CDR2 is FQNEAQ (reference sequence). V dropped 1 base and J dropped 1 base, with 14 bases sitting between them. In nucleotides, the CDR3 is TGTGCCAGCAGCTTAGATATGGCGGGGTTGAGCAATCAGCCCCAGCATTTT. The encoded protein is CASSLDMAGLSNQPQHF. Supplemented by reference TRBV7-9 and TRBJ1-5, the full variable domain reads DTGVSQNPRHKITKRGQNVTFRCDPISEHNRLYWYRQTLGQGPEFLTYFQNEAQLEKSRLLSDRFSAERPKGSFSTLEIQRTEQGDSAMYLCASSLDMAGLSNQPQHFGDGTRLSIL.

The V gene is TRBV11-1, the J gene TRBJ2-3; tentatively, D is TRBD1 (6 bases). Trimming took 3 bases from V and 0 from J, leaving 16 bases between them. This CDR3 contains 17 residues. The germline V gene has CDR1 SGHAT and CDR2 FQDESV (reference sequence). The CDR3: CASSLYPRGPSTDTQYF. For the CDR3, the DNA is TGTGCCAGCAGCTTGTACCCCAGGGGACCTAGCACAGATACGCAGTATTTT.

The V call is TRBV6-4, the J call TRBJ2-3; 10 nucleotides line up with TRBD2. The CDR3 extends over 15 amino acids. The J segment lost 2 bases and the V segment lost 6 bases, leaving 5 bases of the junction unmatched. CDR1 is MRHNA and CDR2 is SNTAGT in the germline V gene. Written as DNA, the CDR3 is TGTGCCAGCAGGATAGCGGGAGGCCCCACAGATACGCAGTATTTT. Its protein is CASRIAGGPTDTQYF.

V is TRBV19 and J is TRBJ1-2, with 7 positions matching TRBD1. Looked up from germline, CDR1 is LNHDA and CDR2 is SQIVND (reference sequence). This CDR3 spans 13 amino acids. J lost 2 bases, V lost 5 bases, and 2 bases had no gene match. CDR3 DNA sequence: TGTGCCAGTAGTCCCAGGGGGAACTATGGCTACACCTTC. It translates to CASSPRGNYGYTF. The entire variable domain, with the rest obtained from reference TRBV19 and TRBJ1-2, is as follows: DGGITQSPKYLFRKEGQNVTLSCEQNLNHDAMYWYRQDPGQGLRLIYYSQIVNDFQKGDIAEGYSVSREKKESFPLTVTSAQKNPTAFYLCASSPRGNYGYTFGSGTRLTVV.

Here the CDR3 reads CASKPRTGGYEQYF. In DNA, the CDR3 is TGTGCCAGCAAACCCAGGACAGGGGGCTACGAGCAGTACTTC. The chain joins TRBV2 to TRBJ2-7; TRBD1 matches at 10 bases. Germline-derived CDR1 and CDR2 are SNHLY and FYNNEI. The CDR3 loop spans 14 amino acids. V shed 7 bases and J 3 bases; nucleotides not matched to a gene: 6.

V is TRBV7-9 and J is TRBJ2-1, with D perhaps matching TRBD2 (6 bases). Germline values: CDR1 SEHNR, CDR2 FQNEAQ (reference sequence). This CDR3 spans 16 amino acids. V was clipped by 5 bases and J by 5 bases, with 19 bases between them. In DNA, the CDR3 is TGTGCCAGCAGCCCCCGTCGTGTAGCGGTGAACAATGAGCAGTTCTTC. Translated: CASSPRRVAVNNEQFF.

Many counts were recorded for this clone. The J gene is TRBJ1-2, the V gene TRBV5-8; no definite D call. The V end lost 0 bases, the J end lost 4 bases, and 13 bases lay between the germline ends. The germline CDR1 and CDR2 sequences are SGHTS and YDEGEE. The CDR3 has 15 residues. The CDR3 reads CASSLGSGSSYGYTF. In DNA form, the CDR3 reads TGTGCCAGCAGCTTGGGTTCGGGTTCCTCCTATGGCTACACCTTC. The complete variable domain, with remaining parts taken from reference TRBV5-8 and TRBJ1-2, reads EAGVTQSPTHLIKTRGQQATLRCSPISGHTSVYWYQQALGLGLQFLLWYDEGEERNRGNFPPRFSGRQFPNYSSELNVNALELEDSALYLCASSLGSGSSYGYTFGSGTRLTVV.

This chain uses TRBV10-3 with TRBJ1-5, with a possible D match to TRBD1 (5 bases). V was cut by 3 bases and J by 3 bases, with 21 bases left in between. Germline V gene sequence: CDR1 ENHRY, CDR2 SYGVKD. This CDR3 contains 18 residues. CDR3 in amino acids: CAISEWEAGTLNNQPQHF. CDR3 coding DNA: TGTGCCATCAGTGAATGGGAGGCAGGGACGTTGAACAATCAGCCCCAGCATTTT.

The V call is TRBV7-6, the J call TRBJ1-3; perhaps TRBD1 as D (6 bases). Germline CDR1 and CDR2: SGHVS and FNYEAQ. CDR3 size: 17 residues. V shed 5 bases and J shed 0 bases, with 17 bases lying between them. The CDR3 nucleotides read TGTGCCAGCAGCCGATCCGGGACAACAGTCTCTGGAAACACCATATATTTT. Translated: CASSRSGTTVSGNTIYF.

The chain is built from TRBV15 and TRBJ2-3; TRBD1 aligns across 8 bases. The CDR3 extends over 14 amino acids. The trim removed 3 bases at V and 3 bases at J, leaving 2 bases unmatched. The V gene's germline CDR1 is LNHNV and CDR2 YYDKDF (reference sequence). CDR3 bases: TGTGCCACCAGCAGGGACAGGGTGACAGATACGCAGTATTTT. Translating it yields CATSRDRVTDTQYF.